This T cell receptor (beta chain) was documented in a study of shared clonotypes between healthy human individuals. Authors' processing steps: Because ImmunoSEQ provided only junction sequences with no quality scores, the filtering differed. The assay was immunoSEQ multiplex PCR, and TCRdb's table has in-frame clones only and misses some. V, J and clone size were drawn from that table, and D and trimming were deduced from the DNA. Of roughly 2.4 million clones in the sample, 95% were seen once. This CDR3 region has 13 residues. The germline CDR1 and CDR2 sequences are SGHNT and YYREEE (reference sequence). Trimming left V 4 bases short and J 1 base short, with 8 bases between. Notes on this clone: Its specificity is unknown.

Regarding the study as a whole: Memory subsets generally showed smaller estimated richness than naive subsets did. Generation of non-shared clonotypes was less probable than generation of clonotypes shared by all four donors.

The chain carries TRBV5-4 and TRBJ2-5; D tentatively fits TRBD1 or TRBD2 (5 bases each). The TCR comes from a man between 18 and 29 years old in good health. Material: naive CD4+ T cells sorted from blood. The sample's subset: CD45RA+ positively selected. CDR3 bases: TGTGCCAGCAGCCGGGACGCCCAAGAGACCCAGTACTTC. The encoded protein is CASSRDAQETQYF.